The 10 T cell receptor beta chains given below trace back to one sample, sequenced in a study of blood T cells in healthy people across ages. A second PCR of about 7 to 11 cycles used a sample-barcoded 5' primer and a J-beta primer mix. A single record per CDR3 protein comes from TCRdb applying MiXCR to the 5' RACE reads. This table has 910,000 or so distinct CDR3 sequences, 45% to 60% appearing once. The specimen was blood. The origin of the receptors is a woman aged 55-70 years in good health.

Only a few counts were recorded for this clonotype. The chain uses TRBV14 and TRBJ2-7; D is undetermined. The CDR3 is 13 residues long. Germline V gene lookup returns CDR1 SGHDN and CDR2 FVKESK. The ends were cut back, 2 bases at V and 3 bases at J, with 8 bases in the middle. The CDR3 region has the DNA TGTGCCAGCAGCCAACATCAAAACTACGAGCAGTACTTC. Its protein is CASSQHQNYEQYF.

This clonotype has at least ten counts. This chain links TRBV20-1 with TRBJ2-1, with D perhaps matching TRBD2 (5 bases). V lost 0 bases, J lost 7 bases, and 13 bases lay in between. Germline assignment: CDR1 DFQATT and CDR2 SNEGSKA (reference sequence). The CDR3 runs to 14 residues. As DNA, the CDR3 is TGCAGTGCTAGAGATCGAGGTCGGGAAAATGAGCAGTTCTTC. Its protein product is CSARDRGRENEQFF.

V and J are TRBV6-2 or TRBV6-3 and TRBJ2-2; D is uncertain. Germline CDR1 and CDR2: MNHEY and SVGEGT. Trimming shortened V by 6 bases and J by 4 bases, and 9 bases separated the two germline ends. The CDR3 is 13 residues long. The chain's CDR3 is CASSMGGTGELFF. CDR3 in DNA: TGTGCCAGCAGCATGGGCGGCACCGGGGAGCTGTTTTTT.

In its sample, this clonotype was seen once. Here the CDR3 reads CSAIDSGTAYNEQFF. CDR3 DNA sequence: TGCAGTGCGATAGATAGCGGGACGGCCTACAATGAGCAGTTCTTC. The chain joins TRBV20-1 to TRBJ2-1, with 8 positions matching TRBD2. The CDR3 contains 15 residues. V lost 6 bases, J lost 2 bases, and 9 bases stayed unmatched. The V gene's germline CDR1 is DFQATT and CDR2 SNEGSKA (reference sequence).

The chain combines TRBV14 with TRBJ2-1; 14 bases fit TRBD2. The V segment lost 3 bases and the J segment 4 bases; nucleotides outside the gene matches: 2. There are 16 residues in the CDR3. CDR1 is SGHDN and CDR2 is FVKESK in the germline V gene. CDR3 sequence reads: CASSHRTSGRYNEQFF. CDR3 bases: TGTGCCAGCAGCCACCGGACTAGCGGGAGGTACAATGAGCAGTTCTTC.

V usage is TRBV29-1 and J usage is TRBJ2-3, with unresolved D. V lost 4 bases, J lost 0 bases, and 11 bases lay in between. Looked up from germline, CDR1 is SQVTM and CDR2 is ANQGSEA. The CDR3 consists of 14 residues. As DNA, the CDR3 is TGCAGCGTTGCGGGTAGGAGTAGCACAGATACGCAGTATTTT. It codes for CSVAGRSSTDTQYF.

V is TRBV20-1 and J is TRBJ1-6; D not resolved. Germline V gene lookup returns CDR1 DFQATT and CDR2 SNEGSKA (reference sequence). Deletions cut 3 bases from V and 8 bases from J, with 14 bases between. The CDR3 loop spans 14 amino acids. The CDR3 spells CSASFGSRDSPLHF. For the CDR3, the DNA is TGCAGTGCTAGTTTTGGGTCCCGAGATTCACCCCTCCACTTT.

J is TRBJ2-6 and V is TRBV7-2; D not resolved. The CDR3 runs 13 residues. V shed 6 bases and J shed 3 bases, with 6 bases lying between them. Germline V gives CDR1 SGHTA, CDR2 FQGNSA. CDR3 region: CASRGGGANVLTF. The CDR3 DNA reads TGTGCCAGCAGGGGCGGTGGGGCCAACGTCCTGACTTTC.

This clonotype occurred a few times. J is TRBJ2-4 and V is TRBV12-3 or TRBV12-4; 8 bases map to TRBD2. V lost 6 bases and J lost 4; bases outside the gene matches: 8. CDR3 length equals 15 residues. The CDR3: CASRPVAGGKNIQYF. Written as DNA, the CDR3 is TGTGCCAGCAGGCCCGTGGCGGGAGGAAAAAACATTCAGTACTTC.

The chain joins TRBV12-3 or TRBV12-4 to TRBJ2-7; TRBD2 aligns across 16 bases. The V and J ends lost 9 bases and 0 bases, in that order; junction bases with no gene match: 8. The CDR3 contains 17 residues. The CDR3 is CASTGTSGRGSSYEQYF. CDR3 coding DNA: TGTGCCAGTACCGGGACTAGCGGGAGGGGCAGCTCCTACGAGCAGTACTTC.